The sequence of this T cell receptor beta chain was determined in a study of spatial heterogeneity in lung cancer. Study conclusions and caveats: Blood carried ubiquitous expanded tumor TCRs more at resection than follow-up.

Documented time point: sample taken at primary tumor resection. Unsorted whole RNA from tumor, nontumor lung or frozen PBMC underwent sequencing. The CDR3 contains 15 residues. Germline V lookup: CDR1 LGHDT, CDR2 YNNKEL (reference sequence). V shed 2 bases and J shed 8 bases, with 16 bases lying between them. The table lists this clonotype with a few counts. As yet, its antigen is unknown. TCRdb analysed the 5' RACE reads with MiXCR anew, one entry per CDR3 protein. The sample contains under 20,000 distinct CDR3 sequences, 19% of which appear only once. The V gene is TRBV3-1, the J gene TRBJ2-1; tentative D call: TRBD2 (6 bases). This sample comprised PBMCs, obtained at surgery. This TCR was sampled from a male donor with early-stage non-small cell lung cancer. The CDR3 DNA sequence: TGTGCCAGCAGCCAATCCGGGGGTGCCTCCCATGAGCAGTTCTTC. Residues: CASSQSGGASHEQFF.